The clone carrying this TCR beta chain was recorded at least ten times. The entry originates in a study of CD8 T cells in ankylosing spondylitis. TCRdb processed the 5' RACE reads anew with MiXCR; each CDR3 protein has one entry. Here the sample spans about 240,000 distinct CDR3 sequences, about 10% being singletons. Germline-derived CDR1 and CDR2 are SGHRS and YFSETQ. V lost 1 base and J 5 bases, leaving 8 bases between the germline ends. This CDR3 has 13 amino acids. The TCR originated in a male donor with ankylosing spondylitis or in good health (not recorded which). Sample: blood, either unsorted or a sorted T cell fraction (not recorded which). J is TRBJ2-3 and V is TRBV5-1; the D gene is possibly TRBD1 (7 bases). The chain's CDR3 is CASSLQGGDTQYF. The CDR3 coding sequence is TGCGCCAGCAGCTTGCAGGGGGGAGATACGCAGTATTTT.